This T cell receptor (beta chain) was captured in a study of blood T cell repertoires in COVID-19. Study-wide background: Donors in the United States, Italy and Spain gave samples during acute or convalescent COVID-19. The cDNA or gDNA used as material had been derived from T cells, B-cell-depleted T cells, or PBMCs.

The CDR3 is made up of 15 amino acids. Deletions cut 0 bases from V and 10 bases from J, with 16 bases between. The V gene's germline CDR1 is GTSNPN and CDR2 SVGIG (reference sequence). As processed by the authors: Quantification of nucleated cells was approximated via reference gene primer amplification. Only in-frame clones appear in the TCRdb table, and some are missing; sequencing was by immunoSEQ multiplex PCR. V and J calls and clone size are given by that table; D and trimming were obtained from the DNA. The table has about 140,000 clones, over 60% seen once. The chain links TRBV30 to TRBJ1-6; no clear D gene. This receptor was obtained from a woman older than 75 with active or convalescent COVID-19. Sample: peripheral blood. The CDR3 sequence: CAWSVTAGSRSPLHF. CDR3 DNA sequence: TGTGCCTGGAGTGTAACAGCGGGTTCGAGGTCACCCCTCCACTTT.